This TCR beta chain was profiled in a study of beta chain features in type 1 diabetes. TCRB transcripts that were expressed got sequenced, as all of the isolated RNA had been reverse transcribed. The repertoire was sequenced with immunoSEQ multiplex PCR; TCRdb's copy has only in-frame clones and lacks some. The sample lists 600,000 to 650,000 clones; about a sixth were seen once. As for this clone: The antigen is unknown.

The V end was cut by 3 bases, the J end by 3 bases, with 15 bases between. Germline CDR1 and CDR2: GTSNPN and SVGIG (reference sequence). The CDR3 length is 16 residues. The authors took one heparinised blood draw, averaging about 120 mL, from each donor. Sorting based on CD45RO/CCR7/CD25/CD127/CD95/CD27 separated CD4+ naive, central memory, regulatory and stem cell-like memory cells. Each sorted population was over 95% pure. Overall study findings and caveats: Within each of all four CD4+ subsets, Type 1 diabetes patients had TCRB CDR3s that were moderately but significantly shorter.

Sequenced input: naive CD4+ T cells from blood. The chain couples TRBV30 to TRBJ1-6; tentative D call: TRBD1 (5 bases). This receptor was taken from a young man in good health. The DNA for the CDR3 is TGTGCCTGGAGGAAGGCGGGGGTAAACTATAATTCACCCCTCCACTTT. It translates to CAWRKAGVNYNSPLHF.